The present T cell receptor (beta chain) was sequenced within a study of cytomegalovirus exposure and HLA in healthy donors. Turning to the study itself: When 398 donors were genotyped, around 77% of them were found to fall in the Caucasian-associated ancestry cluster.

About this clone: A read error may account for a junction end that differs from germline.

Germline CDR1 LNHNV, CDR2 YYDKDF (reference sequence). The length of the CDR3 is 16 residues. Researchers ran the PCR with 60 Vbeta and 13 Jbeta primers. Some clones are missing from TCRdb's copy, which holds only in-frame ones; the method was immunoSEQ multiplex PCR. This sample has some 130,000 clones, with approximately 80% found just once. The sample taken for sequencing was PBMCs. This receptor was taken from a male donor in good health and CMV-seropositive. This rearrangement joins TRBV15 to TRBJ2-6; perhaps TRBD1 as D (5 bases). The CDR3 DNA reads TGTGCCACCAGCAGAGGGGAAAGCTCTGGGGCCAACGGCCTGACTTTC. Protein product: CATSRGESSGANGLTF.